This T cell receptor beta chain was identified during a study of regulatory T cells in long-lasting Graves disease. A remark on this clonotype: Antigen: not known. Possible read error: a much larger clone is one base away.

Germline loops: CDR1 SNHLY, CDR2 FYNNEI. This CDR3 is built from 15 residues. Investigators prepared the TCR beta libraries by applying iRepertoire HTBI primers and Arm-PCR of CDR3 regions. TCRdb reprocessed the multiplex PCR reads with MiXCR, giving one entry per CDR3 protein. The sample gives more than 650,000 distinct CDR3 sequences, around 30% of which show up once; roughly 41% is in the top ten. Study findings and constraints: Favored usage of TRBV28, TRBJ1-2 and TRBJ2-5 was recorded in persistent disease. Persistent patients shared 2,500 to 3,000 public clonotypes among themselves. Newly diagnosed patients shared fewer, at roughly 970.

As to time point: persistent/refractory GD, antithyroid drugs over 5 years with positive TRAb. RNA isolated from PBMCs was used to make the TCR library. The patient group derived from an endocrinology department in Xi'an, China. This receptor was obtained from a female donor with Graves disease. Sample: peripheral blood mononuclear cells (PBMCs), taken when the disease was refractory, from a patient treated with antithyroid drugs. The chain joins TRBV2 to TRBJ2-2; 9 bases line up with TRBD1. Here the CDR3 DNA reads TGTGCCAGCAGTGGGGACAGGGCTCGCACCGGGGAGCTGGTTTTT. Translating it yields CASSGDRARTGELVF.